This T cell receptor (beta chain) is from a study of post-analysis software for immune sequencing data. Study-wide context: Patients had relapsing-remitting, secondary progressive or progressive-relapsing multiple sclerosis; some lacked subtype.

The CDR3 loop spans 15 amino acids. CDR1 is MNHEY and CDR2 is SVGEGT in the germline V gene. V lost 3 bases and J 3 bases, leaving 12 bases between the germline ends. This clonotype came up a few times. Its specificity is not known. General study findings and limits: The study found significantly lower normalized Chao1 diversity in multiple sclerosis patients than in controls. A few TRBV segments occurring more often in patients than controls included TRBV5-6, TRBV5-1 and TRBV20-1. Batch-matched samples strongly co-clustered by F measure.

Prepared TCR beta cDNA libraries contained unique molecular identifiers. T cells numbering roughly 0.9 to 11 million gave rise to roughly 0.5 million cDNA molecules. TCRdb ran MiXCR on the PCR reads and lists one entry per CDR3 protein. The table includes 400,000 to 500,000 distinct CDR3 sequences, 30% to 45% detected once. This chain uses TRBV6-2 or TRBV6-3 with TRBJ2-1; TRBD2 might be the D (5 bases). The sequence was obtained from a girl aged 2-10 years with multiple sclerosis. Sequencing input: blood. The CDR3 here is CASSYVSSYYNEQFF. In DNA, the CDR3 is TGTGCCAGCAGTTATGTGTCTAGCTACTACAATGAGCAGTTCTTC.